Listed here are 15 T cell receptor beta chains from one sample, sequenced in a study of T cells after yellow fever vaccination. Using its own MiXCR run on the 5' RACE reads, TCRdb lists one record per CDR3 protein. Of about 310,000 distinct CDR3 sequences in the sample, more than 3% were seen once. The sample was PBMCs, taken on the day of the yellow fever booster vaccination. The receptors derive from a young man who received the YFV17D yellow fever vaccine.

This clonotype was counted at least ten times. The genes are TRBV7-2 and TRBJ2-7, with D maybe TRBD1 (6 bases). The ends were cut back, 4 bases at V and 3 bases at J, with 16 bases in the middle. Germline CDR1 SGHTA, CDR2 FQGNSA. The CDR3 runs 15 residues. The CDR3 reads CASSSFGDILYEQYF. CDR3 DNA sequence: TGTGCCAGCAGCTCGTTTGGGGACATCCTCTACGAGCAGTACTTC. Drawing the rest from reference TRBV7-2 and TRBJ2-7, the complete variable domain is GAGVSQSPSNKVTEKGKDVELRCDPISGHTALYWYRQSLGQGLEFLIYFQGNSAPDKSGLPSDRFSAERTGGSVSTLTIQRTQQEDSAVYLCASSSFGDILYEQYFGPGTRLTVT.

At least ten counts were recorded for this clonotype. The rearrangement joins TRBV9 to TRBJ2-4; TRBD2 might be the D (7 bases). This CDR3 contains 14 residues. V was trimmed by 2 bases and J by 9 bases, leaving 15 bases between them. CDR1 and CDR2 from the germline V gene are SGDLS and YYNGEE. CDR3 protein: CASSVGGGVGIQYF. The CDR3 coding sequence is TGTGCCAGCAGCGTGGGGGGGGGCGTCGGCATTCAGTACTTC.

The CDR3, as DNA: TGCGCCAGCAGCTCGACCGGGACGCCCGGGGCAGATACGCAGTATTTT. Amino acids: CASSSTGTPGADTQYF. V gene TRBV5-1 combines with J gene TRBJ2-3; D is tentatively TRBD1 or TRBD2 (5 bases each). The V end was cut by 3 bases, the J end by 4 bases, with 18 bases between. There are 16 residues in the CDR3. Germline CDR1 SGHRS, CDR2 YFSETQ.

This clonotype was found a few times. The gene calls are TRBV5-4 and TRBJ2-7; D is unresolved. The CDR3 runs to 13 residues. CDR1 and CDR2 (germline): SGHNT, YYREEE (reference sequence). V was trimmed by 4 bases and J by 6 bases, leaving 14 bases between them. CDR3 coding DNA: TGTGCCAGCAGCCCAATTGGGTTGGCCGAGCAGTACTTC. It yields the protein CASSPIGLAEQYF.

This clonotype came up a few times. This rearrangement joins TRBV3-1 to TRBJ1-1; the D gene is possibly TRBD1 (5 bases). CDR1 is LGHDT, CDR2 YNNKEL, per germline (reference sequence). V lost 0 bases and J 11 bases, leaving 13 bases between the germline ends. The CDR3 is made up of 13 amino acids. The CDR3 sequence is CASSQEGTTGAFF. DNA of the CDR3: TGTGCCAGCAGCCAAGAGGGGACCACCGGGGCTTTCTTT.

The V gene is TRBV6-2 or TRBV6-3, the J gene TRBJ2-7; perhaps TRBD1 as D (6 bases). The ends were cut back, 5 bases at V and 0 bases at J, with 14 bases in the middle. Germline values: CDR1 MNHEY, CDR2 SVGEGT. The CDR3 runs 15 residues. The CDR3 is CASSHLWDTSYEQYF. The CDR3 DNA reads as TGTGCCAGCAGTCACTTGTGGGACACCTCCTACGAGCAGTACTTC.

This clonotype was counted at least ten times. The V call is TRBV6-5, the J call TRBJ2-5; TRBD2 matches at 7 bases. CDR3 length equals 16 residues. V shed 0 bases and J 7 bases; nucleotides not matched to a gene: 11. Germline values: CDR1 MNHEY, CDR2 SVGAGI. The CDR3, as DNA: TGTGCCAGCAGTTACTCGGGGGTACCGGGAGGTCTGACCCAGTACTTC. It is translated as CASSYSGVPGGLTQYF.

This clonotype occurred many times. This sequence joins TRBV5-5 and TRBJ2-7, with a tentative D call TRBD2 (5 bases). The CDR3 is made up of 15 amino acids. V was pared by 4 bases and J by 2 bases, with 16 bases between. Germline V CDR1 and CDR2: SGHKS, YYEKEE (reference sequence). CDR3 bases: TGTGCCAGCAGCATGATTACGTCCGGGACCTACGAGCAGTACTTC. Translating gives CASSMITSGTYEQYF.

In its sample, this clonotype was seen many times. CDR3 DNA sequence: TGTGCCAGCAGCCGGACTCTCCGGGCAGATACGCAGTATTTT. It specifies CASSRTLRADTQYF. The chain employs TRBV7-6 and TRBJ2-3; tentatively, D is TRBD2 (5 bases). Per the germline V gene, CDR1 is SGHVS and CDR2 is FNYEAQ. V was shortened by 5 bases and J by 4 bases, with 13 bases between the two germline ends. This CDR3 spans 14 amino acids.

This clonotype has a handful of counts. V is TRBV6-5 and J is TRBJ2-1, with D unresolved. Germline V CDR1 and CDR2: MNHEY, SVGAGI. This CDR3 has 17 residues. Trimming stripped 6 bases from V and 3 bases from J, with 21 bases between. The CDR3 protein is CASSQVVPRARYNEQFF. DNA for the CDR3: TGTGCCAGCAGCCAAGTAGTTCCTCGGGCCCGCTACAATGAGCAGTTCTTC.

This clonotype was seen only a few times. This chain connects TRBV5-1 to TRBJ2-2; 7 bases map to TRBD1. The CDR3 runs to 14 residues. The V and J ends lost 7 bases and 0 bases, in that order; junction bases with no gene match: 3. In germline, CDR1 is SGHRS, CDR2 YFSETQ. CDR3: CASLGTANTGELFF. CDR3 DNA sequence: TGCGCCAGCTTGGGGACAGCGAACACCGGGGAGCTGTTTTTT. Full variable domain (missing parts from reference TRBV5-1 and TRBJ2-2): KAGVTQTPRYLIKTRGQQVTLSCSPISGHRSVSWYQQTPGQGLQFLFEYFSETQRNKGNFPGRFSGRQFSNSRSEMNVSTLELGDSALYLCASLGTANTGELFFGEGSRLTVL.

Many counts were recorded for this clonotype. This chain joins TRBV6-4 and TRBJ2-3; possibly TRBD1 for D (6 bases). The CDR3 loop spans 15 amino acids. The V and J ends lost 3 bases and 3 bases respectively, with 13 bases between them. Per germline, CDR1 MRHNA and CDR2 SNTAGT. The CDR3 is CASSETRGGTDTQYF. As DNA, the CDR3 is TGTGCCAGCAGTGAAACCAGGGGTGGGACAGATACGCAGTATTTT.

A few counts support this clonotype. The CDR3 nucleotides are TGTGCCAGCATGAGGCTAGCGGGGGGGCCCGGGTCGGCCAAAAACATTCAGTACTTC. Translated: CASMRLAGGPGSAKNIQYF. The chain couples TRBV12-3 or TRBV12-4 to TRBJ2-4; 12 bases fit TRBD2. Trimming at V came to 7 bases and at J to 1 base, leaving 14 bases not matched to a gene. The CDR3 covers 19 residues.

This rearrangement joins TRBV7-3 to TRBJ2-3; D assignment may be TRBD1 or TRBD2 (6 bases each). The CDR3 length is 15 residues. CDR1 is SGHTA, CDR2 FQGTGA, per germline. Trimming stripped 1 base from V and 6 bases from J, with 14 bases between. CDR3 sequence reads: CASSLIGGARDTQYF. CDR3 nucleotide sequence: TGTGCCAGCAGCTTAATCGGGGGCGCGAGGGATACGCAGTATTTT.

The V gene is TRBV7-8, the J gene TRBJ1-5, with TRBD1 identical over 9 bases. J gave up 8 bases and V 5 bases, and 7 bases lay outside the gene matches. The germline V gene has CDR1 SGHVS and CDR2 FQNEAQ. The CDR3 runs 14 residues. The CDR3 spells CASSQGQGGEPQHF. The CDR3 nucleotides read TGTGCCAGCAGCCAGGGACAGGGTGGGGAGCCCCAGCATTTT.